Each of the 5 T cell receptor beta chains below was sequenced from the same sample in a study of T cell responses to AZD1222 COVID-19 vaccine (dated by TCRdb to about 2021). Per the publication, the time point label means: baseline before first vaccination. Receptor amplification or capture employed the immunoSEQ multiplex PCR assay. TCRdb's version of the immuneACCESS table is confined to in-frame rearrangements and falls short of the full clone set. An unresolved V gene accounts for under half of the shortfall where checked; the remainder is of unknown origin. The sample table contains 130,000 to 150,000 clones; only one count was recorded for 90% to 95% of them. 4% to 6% of the sample is held by the ten biggest clonotypes. The sample consisted of peripheral blood, taken on day 0 of AZD1222 vaccination. The receptors shown here come from an adult in good health.

The genes are TRBV27 and TRBJ2-7; 12 bases align to TRBD1. The CDR3 contains 15 residues. With V trimmed by 3 bases and J by 4 bases, 4 bases remained unmatched. The V gene's germline CDR1 is MNHEY and CDR2 SMNVEV (reference sequence). The DNA for the CDR3 is TGTGCCAGCAGTTTGGGGACAGGGGGCCCTTACGAGCAGTACTTC. Translated, it gives CASSLGTGGPYEQYF.

The chain is built from TRBV19 and TRBJ2-1; unclear D gene. Germline CDR1 and CDR2: LNHDA and SQIVND (reference sequence). The CDR3 has 13 residues. V lost 6 bases to trimming and J lost 4 bases, with 10 bases between them. The CDR3 is CASRADTYNEQFF. The CDR3 DNA sequence: TGTGCCAGTAGGGCAGACACTTACAATGAGCAGTTCTTC.

This clone was observed once. This rearrangement joins TRBV7-9 to TRBJ1-4; D is ambiguous. The germline V gene has CDR1 SEHNR and CDR2 FQNEAQ (reference sequence). Trimming took off 3 bases at V and 7 bases at J, with 21 bases between the two ends. The CDR3 spans 17 residues. For the CDR3, the DNA is TGTGCCAGCAGCTTTATCCCCCCCGACATGTGGTTTGAAAAACTGTTTTTT. It yields the protein CASSFIPPDMWFEKLFF.

The chain has TRBV18 and TRBJ2-7, with D tentatively TRBD1 (6 bases). V was clipped by 3 bases and J by 2 bases, with 17 bases between them. This CDR3 is 16 amino acids long. Germline CDR1 reads KGHSH; CDR2 reads LQKENI. CDR3 sequence: CASSPSLDRRPYEQYF. CDR3 DNA sequence: TGTGCCAGCTCACCCTCTCTGGACAGACGCCCCTACGAGCAGTACTTC.

V is TRBV11-2 and J is TRBJ1-1; TRBD1 matches 11 bases. The CDR3 totals 16 residues. The J segment lost 3 bases and the V segment lost 5 bases, leaving 8 bases of the junction unmatched. Germline values: CDR1 SGHAT, CDR2 FQNNGV. In DNA form, the CDR3 reads TGTGCCAGCAGCCCGGCGGCGGGACAGGGGGACACTGAAGCTTTCTTT. Translating gives CASSPAAGQGDTEAFF.